This TCR beta chain originates from a study of blood T cell repertoires in COVID-19. Across the whole study: Sample material is recorded as cDNA or gDNA derived from T cells, B-cell-depleted T cells, or PBMCs.

The J segment lost 8 bases and the V segment lost 0 bases, leaving 5 bases of the junction unmatched. The CDR3 is 15 residues long. Per germline, CDR1 SGHRS and CDR2 YFSETQ. Authors' data handling: The authors estimated nucleated cell counts from reference gene primer amplification. Profiled with immunoSEQ multiplex PCR; TCRdb holds only in-frame clones, not every one. Clonal size and the V and J genes are those of that table, whereas D and trimming came from the DNA. The data show fewer than 250,000 clones, 80% to 90% seen once. The rearrangement links TRBV5-1 to TRBJ2-1; TRBD1 agrees at 10 bases. The sample was peripheral blood. The receptor comes from a woman in her seventies with active or convalescent COVID-19. CDR3 coding DNA: TGCGCCAGCAGCTTGGGGACAGGGGGGTTAGATGAGCAGTTCTTC. Translation: CASSLGTGGLDEQFF.